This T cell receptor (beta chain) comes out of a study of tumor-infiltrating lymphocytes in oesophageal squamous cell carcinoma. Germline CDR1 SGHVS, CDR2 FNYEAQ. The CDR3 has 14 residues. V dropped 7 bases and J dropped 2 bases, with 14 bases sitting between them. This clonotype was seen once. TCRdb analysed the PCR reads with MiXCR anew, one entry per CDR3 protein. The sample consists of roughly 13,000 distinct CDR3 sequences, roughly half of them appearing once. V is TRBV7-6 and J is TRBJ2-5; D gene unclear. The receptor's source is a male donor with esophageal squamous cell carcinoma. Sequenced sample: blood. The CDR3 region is CASTTYVQQETQYF. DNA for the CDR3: TGTGCCAGCACCACCTATGTTCAGCAAGAGACCCAGTACTTC.